The entry that follows covers one T cell receptor beta chain sequence. Its antigen is undetermined. The length of the CDR3 is 13 residues. Germline V gene sequence: CDR1 DFQATT, CDR2 SNEGSKA (reference sequence). Trimming pared 6 bases from V and 0 bases from J, leaving 10 bases between. This entry belongs to a study of T-cell memory formation after mild COVID-19. Background on the study: The TCR clusters were mostly specific to one donor. Study conclusions and caveats: Shrinking CD4+ clones resided mostly in CM and EM, and CD8+ ones in EMRA. Researchers found some responding clones in pre-infection memory, a sign that cross-reactive memory joined.

Each CDR3 protein is one row after TCRdb ran MiXCR on the 5' RACE reads. Of 540,000 or so distinct CDR3 sequences detected, roughly 22% appear once; the ten largest clones hold around an eighth. Sequencing was performed on PBMCs or a T cell subset sorted from them (not recorded which). This receptor was taken from an adult woman who had mild COVID-19 (a few samples of this study predate the infection). Cell type and time point are not known. This chain joins TRBV20-1 and TRBJ2-3; D is uncertain. The CDR3 reads CSARLGSTDTQYF. Here the CDR3 DNA reads TGCAGTGCCCGGTTAGGGAGCACAGATACGCAGTATTTT.